This entry features one TCR beta chain sequence. No antigen is known for it. Base qualities were left out, and no much larger clone turns up one base away. Its CDR3 holds 13 amino acids, cysteine through phenylalanine. The read is trimmed to its CDR3 DNA, 39 bases read in frame from base 1. V is pared back by 5 bases and J by 3 bases, with 10 bases lying between the germline termini. The germline V gene sets CDR1 to KGHSH and CDR2 to LQKENI. Interpreted using the paper, the time point label stands for: baseline before first vaccination. Vaccinee samples came from UK trials COV001 and COV002, including a single-blind randomized controlled phase 2/3 trial of AZD1222 (ChAdOx1 nCoV-19) in healthy adults. For TCRbeta chain sequencing, PBMC samples were collected from trial participants at day 0 and at day 28 after the second dose. This entry comes from a study of T cell responses to AZD1222 COVID-19 vaccine (dated by TCRdb to the early 2020s). About the study as a whole: AZD1222 recipients with second doses at about 4 weeks or about 12 weeks were pooled, because spike-specific TCR depth and breadth did not differ between schedules. Trial participants were enrolled by age into 18-55, 56-69 and 70-plus year subgroups, with approximately 150, 30 and 60 TCR-sequenced participants respectively. TCR sequencing was performed for about 250 trial participants, of whom about 200 were given two doses of AZD1222 and about 25 were given two doses of MenACWY control vaccine. What the research found in general, with its limitations: Spike-specific TCR breadth and depth rose significantly after two AZD1222 doses compared with day 0 and with MenACWY recipients. Conclusions about previously exposed vaccinees are limited because only 5 or 6 AZD1222 recipients were SARS-CoV-2 seropositive at baseline. Participants were mostly white British, with more females than males. The authors suggested clonal diversity may have been underestimated. Reportedly, close to half of the unique spike-specific TCRs recognized epitopes lying outside the regions that are mutated in the B.1.351 and B.1.1.7 variants. CD4 TCRs associated with the vaccine covered the entire spike protein, and the dominant responses were in regions 160-218 and 743-854. No day 14 peak-response samples were available, so repertoires were characterized only after the peak T cell response. The 56-69-year group was small, and its depth increase did not reach significance, likely because of low power.

The CDR3 regions of human TCRbeta chains were analyzed by immunosequencing. From the authors' description of their analysis: Repertoire TCRs were checked for matches against a reference library of SARS-CoV-2-specific TCRs that had been generated using the MIRA antigen-specificity platform. Breadth meant the fraction of unique TCRs that were SARS-CoV-2-associated, whereas depth meant the fraction of total T cells that were SARS-CoV-2-associated. Using the MIRA data, each spike-specific TCR was mapped to the spike region that the TCR reacts to and placed in a CD4 or CD8 class. Log10-transformed breadth and depth values were compared by one-way ANOVA with Sidak's multiple comparisons tests. As stored in TCRdb, this immuneACCESS dataset retains in-frame rearrangements with V and J assigned. A fraction of the clones does not appear; measured against another copy, unresolved V genes explain less than half of the discrepancy, and the remainder lacks a known reason. From that table come the V and J calls and clone size; the DNA was used to work out D and trimming. Across this sample there are tens of thousands of clones, with 60% to 85% seen only once. The top ten constitute approximately 6.3% of the sample.

The clonotype was recovered from an adult in good health. The V gene is TRBV18 and the J gene is TRBJ2-5, with a weak D call of TRBD2 (5 bases match). The input for sequencing was peripheral blood, taken on day 0 of AZD1222 vaccination. In nucleotide form, the sequence is TGTGCCAGCTCAACCGGGGTGGAAGAGACCCAGTACTTC. Its translation reads: CASSTGVEETQYF. The full variable domain, with segments outside the CDR3 supplied by the reference TRBV18 and TRBJ2-5 proteins, appears as NAGVMQNPRHLVRRRGQEARLRCSPMKGHSHVYWYRQLPEEGLKFMVYLQKENIIDESGMPKERFSAEFPKEGPSILRIQQVVRGDSAAYFCASSTGVEETQYFGPGTRLLVL.